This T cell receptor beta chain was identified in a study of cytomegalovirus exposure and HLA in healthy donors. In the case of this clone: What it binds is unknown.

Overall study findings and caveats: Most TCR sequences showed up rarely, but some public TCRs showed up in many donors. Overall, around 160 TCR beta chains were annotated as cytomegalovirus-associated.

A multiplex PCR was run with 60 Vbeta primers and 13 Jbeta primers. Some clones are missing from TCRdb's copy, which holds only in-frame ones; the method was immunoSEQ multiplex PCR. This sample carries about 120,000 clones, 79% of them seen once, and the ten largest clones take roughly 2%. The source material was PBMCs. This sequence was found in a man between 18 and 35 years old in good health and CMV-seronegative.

The CDR3: CASSASLGSYNEQFF. The DNA of the CDR3 is TGCGCCAGCAGCGCTTCACTAGGATCCTACAATGAGCAGTTCTTC. This chain connects TRBV5-1 to TRBJ2-1, with a possible D match to TRBD2 (5 bases). Germline-derived CDR1 and CDR2 are SGHRS and YFSETQ. This CDR3 region has 15 residues. Trimming took 4 bases from V and 1 from J, leaving 12 bases between them. Using reference TRBV5-1 and TRBJ2-1 for the parts outside the CDR3, the full variable domain is KAGVTQTPRYLIKTRGQQVTLSCSPISGHRSVSWYQQTPGQGLQFLFEYFSETQRNKGNFPGRFSGRQFSNSRSEMNVSTLELGDSALYLCASSASLGSYNEQFFGPGTRLTVL.